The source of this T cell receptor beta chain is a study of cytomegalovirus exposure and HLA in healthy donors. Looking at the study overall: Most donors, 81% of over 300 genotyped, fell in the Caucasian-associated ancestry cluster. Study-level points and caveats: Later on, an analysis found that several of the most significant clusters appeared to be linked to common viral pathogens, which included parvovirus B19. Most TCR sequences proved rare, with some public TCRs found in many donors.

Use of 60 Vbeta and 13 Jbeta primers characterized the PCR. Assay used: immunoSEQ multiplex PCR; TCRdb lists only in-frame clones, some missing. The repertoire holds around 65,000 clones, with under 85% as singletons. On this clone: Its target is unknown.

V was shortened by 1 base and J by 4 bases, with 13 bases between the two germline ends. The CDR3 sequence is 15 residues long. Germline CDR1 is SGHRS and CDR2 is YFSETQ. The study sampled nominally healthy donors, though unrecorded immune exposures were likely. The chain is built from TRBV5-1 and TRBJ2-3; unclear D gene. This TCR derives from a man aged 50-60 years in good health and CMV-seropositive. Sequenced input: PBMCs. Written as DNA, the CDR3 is TGCGCCAGCAGCTTGTTTGTAGCAAACGCAGATACGCAGTATTTT. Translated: CASSLFVANADTQYF.